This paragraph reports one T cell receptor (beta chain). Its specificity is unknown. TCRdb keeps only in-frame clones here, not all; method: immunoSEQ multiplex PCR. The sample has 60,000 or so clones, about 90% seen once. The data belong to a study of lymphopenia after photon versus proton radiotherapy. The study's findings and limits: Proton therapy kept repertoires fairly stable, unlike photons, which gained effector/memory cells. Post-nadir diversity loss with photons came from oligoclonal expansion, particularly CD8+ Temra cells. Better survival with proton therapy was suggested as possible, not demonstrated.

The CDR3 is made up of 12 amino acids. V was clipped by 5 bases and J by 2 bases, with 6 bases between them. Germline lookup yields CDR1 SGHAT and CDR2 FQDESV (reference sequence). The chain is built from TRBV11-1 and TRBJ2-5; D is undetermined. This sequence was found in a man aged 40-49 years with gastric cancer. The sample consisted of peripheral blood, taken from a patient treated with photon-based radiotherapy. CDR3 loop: CASSIKQETQYF. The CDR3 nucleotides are TGTGCCAGCAGCATCAAACAAGAGACCCAGTACTTC.